The entry below gives a single T cell receptor (beta chain) sequence along with its context. Its matching antigen is unknown. Germline V gene sequence: CDR1 SGDLS, CDR2 YYNGEE. Trimming took off 0 bases at V and 2 bases at J, with 10 bases between the two ends. The CDR3 is made up of 15 amino acids. The PCR was carried out with 60 Vbeta primers and 13 Jbeta primers. This table comes from immunoSEQ multiplex PCR, and its TCRdb copy is limited to in-frame clones, with some not included. The sample comprises about 130,000 clones, about 85% of which are singletons, and 1.5% to 2% rests with the top ten. This record belongs to a study of cytomegalovirus exposure and HLA in healthy donors. Study outcomes and limitations: Earlier analysis yielded a pattern in which most TCR beta V segments were productive about 87% or about 30% of the time. Common viral pathogens seemed to be connected with several of the most significant clusters, according to a later analysis. Listed as cytomegalovirus-associated were 150 to 200 TCR beta chains.

The sequenced sample consisted of PBMCs. The source is a boy younger than 18 in good health and CMV-seronegative. The chain is built from TRBV9 and TRBJ2-3; D remains unclear. The CDR3 sequence is CASSVEALITDTQYF. The CDR3 nucleotides read TGTGCCAGCAGCGTAGAAGCGTTGATCACAGATACGCAGTATTTT.